This T cell receptor beta chain is drawn from a study of blood T cell repertoires in COVID-19. About the study: From the United States, Italy and Spain came samples of acute and convalescent COVID-19.

Per the original methods: Amplification from reference gene primers served as the basis for estimated nucleated cell counts. Assay used: immunoSEQ multiplex PCR; TCRdb lists only in-frame clones, some missing. The V and J calls and the clone size are those of that table, but D and trimming were determined from the DNA. The table records fewer than 150,000 clones, around nine tenths of them present only once. In germline, CDR1 is SNHLY, CDR2 FYNNEI. V was clipped by 6 bases and J by 7 bases; unmatched bases: 15. The CDR3 length is 15 residues. The material sequenced was peripheral blood. J is TRBJ2-7 and V is TRBV2; the match to TRBD1 covers 7 bases. This TCR derives from a woman aged 40 to 50 with acute or convalescent COVID-19. The CDR3 reads CASRARQGLTGEQYF. CDR3 sequence (DNA): TGTGCCAGCAGGGCCAGACAGGGTCTCACGGGGGAGCAGTACTTC.